This TCR beta chain was recorded in a study of beta chain features in type 1 diabetes. Germline CDR1 and CDR2: MNHEY and SVGAGI. This CDR3 is built from 16 residues. Trimming took 0 bases from V and 4 from J; bases not matched to a gene: 5. The whole isolated RNA underwent reverse transcription, so sequencing captured expressed TCRB transcripts. Clones were read by immunoSEQ multiplex PCR, and TCRdb kept only the in-frame ones, dropping some. The table shows under 250,000 clones, with roughly an eighth occurring only once. One heparinised blood draw averaging around 120 mL was given by each donor. This clone was seen only a few times.

The sequence derives from a middle-aged woman in good health. The sequenced material came from naive CD4+ T cells from blood. The chain carries TRBV6-5 and TRBJ1-2; TRBD1 matches at 10 bases. CDR3 region: CASSYSMTGGIYGYTF. DNA of the CDR3: TGTGCCAGCAGTTACTCGATGACAGGGGGCATCTATGGCTACACCTTC.